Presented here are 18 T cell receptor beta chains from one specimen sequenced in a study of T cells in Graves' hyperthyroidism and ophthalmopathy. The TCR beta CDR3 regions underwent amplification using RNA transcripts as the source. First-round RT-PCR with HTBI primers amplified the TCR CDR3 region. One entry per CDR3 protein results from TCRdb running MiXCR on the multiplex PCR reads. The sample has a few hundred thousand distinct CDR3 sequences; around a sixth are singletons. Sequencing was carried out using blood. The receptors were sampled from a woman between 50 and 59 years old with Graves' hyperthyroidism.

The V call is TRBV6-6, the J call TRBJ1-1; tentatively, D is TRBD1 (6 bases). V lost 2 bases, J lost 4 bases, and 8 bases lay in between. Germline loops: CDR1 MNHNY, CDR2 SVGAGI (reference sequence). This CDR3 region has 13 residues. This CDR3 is CASSYLQGTEAFF. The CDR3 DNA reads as TGTGCCAGCAGTTACCTACAGGGCACTGAAGCTTTCTTT.

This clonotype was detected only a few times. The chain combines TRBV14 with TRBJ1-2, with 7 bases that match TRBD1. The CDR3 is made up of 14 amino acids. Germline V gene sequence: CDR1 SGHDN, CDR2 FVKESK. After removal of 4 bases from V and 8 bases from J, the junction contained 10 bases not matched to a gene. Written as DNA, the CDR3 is TGTGCCAGCAGCCCCGGCCTGACAGGGAGCGGCTACACCTTC. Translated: CASSPGLTGSGYTF.

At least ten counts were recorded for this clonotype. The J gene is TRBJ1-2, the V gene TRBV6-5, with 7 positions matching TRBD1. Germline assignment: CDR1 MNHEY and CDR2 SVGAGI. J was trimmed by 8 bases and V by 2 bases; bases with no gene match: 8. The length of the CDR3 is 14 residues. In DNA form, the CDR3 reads TGTGCCAGCAGTTACCACCGGGACAGCGGGGGCTACACCTTC. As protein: CASSYHRDSGGYTF.

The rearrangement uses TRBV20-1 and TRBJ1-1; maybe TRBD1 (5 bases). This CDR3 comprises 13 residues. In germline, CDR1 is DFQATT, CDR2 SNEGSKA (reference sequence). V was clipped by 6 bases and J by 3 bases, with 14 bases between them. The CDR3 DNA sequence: TGCAGTGCCCCATCCGGGGGGGACACTGAAGCTTTCTTT. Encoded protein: CSAPSGGDTEAFF.

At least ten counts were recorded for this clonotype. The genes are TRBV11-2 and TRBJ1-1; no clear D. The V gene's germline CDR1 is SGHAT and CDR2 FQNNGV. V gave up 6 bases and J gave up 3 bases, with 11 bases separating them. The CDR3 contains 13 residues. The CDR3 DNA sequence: TGTGCCAGCAGGACCATCAGGCACACTGAAGCTTTCTTT. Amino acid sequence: CASRTIRHTEAFF.

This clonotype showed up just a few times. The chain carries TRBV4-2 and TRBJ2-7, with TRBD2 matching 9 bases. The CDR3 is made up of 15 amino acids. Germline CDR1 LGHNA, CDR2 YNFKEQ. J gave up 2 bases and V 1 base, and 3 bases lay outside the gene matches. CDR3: CASSQGASGTYEQYF. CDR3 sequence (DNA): TGTGCCAGCAGCCAAGGTGCTAGCGGGACCTACGAGCAGTACTTC.

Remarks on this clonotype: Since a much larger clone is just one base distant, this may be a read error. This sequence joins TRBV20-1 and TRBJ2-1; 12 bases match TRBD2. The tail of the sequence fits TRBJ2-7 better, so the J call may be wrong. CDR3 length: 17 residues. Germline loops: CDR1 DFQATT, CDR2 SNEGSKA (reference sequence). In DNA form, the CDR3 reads TGCAGTGCTAGAGGGACTAGCGGGAACTTAAACTACAATGAGCAGTACTTC. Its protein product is CSARGTSGNLNYNEQYF.

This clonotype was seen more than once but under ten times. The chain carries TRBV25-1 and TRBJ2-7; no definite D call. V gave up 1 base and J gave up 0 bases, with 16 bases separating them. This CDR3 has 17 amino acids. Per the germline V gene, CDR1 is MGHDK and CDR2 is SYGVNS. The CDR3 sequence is CASSELGPHLSSYEQYF. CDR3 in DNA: TGTGCCAGCAGTGAATTAGGTCCACATTTAAGCTCCTACGAGCAGTACTTC.

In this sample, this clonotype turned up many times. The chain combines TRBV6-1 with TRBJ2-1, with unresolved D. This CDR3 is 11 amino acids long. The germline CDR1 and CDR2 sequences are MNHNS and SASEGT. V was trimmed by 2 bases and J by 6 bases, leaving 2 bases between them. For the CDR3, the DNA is TGTGCCAGCAGTGAAATCAATGAGCAGTTCTTC. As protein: CASSEINEQFF.

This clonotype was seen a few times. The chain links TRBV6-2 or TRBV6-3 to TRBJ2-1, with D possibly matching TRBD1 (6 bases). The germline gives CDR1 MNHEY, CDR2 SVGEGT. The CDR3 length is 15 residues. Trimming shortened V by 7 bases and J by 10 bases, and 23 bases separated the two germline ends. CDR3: CASTLTGFSHGEQFF. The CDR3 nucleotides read TGTGCCAGCACTCTGACAGGCTTCTCCCACGGCGAGCAGTTCTTC.

CDR3 nucleotide sequence: TGTGCCAGTAGTATCTCGACAAGGACCTACGAGCAGTACTTC. Its translation: CASSISTRTYEQYF. V and J are TRBV19 and TRBJ2-7; no clear D. The germline V and J ends were trimmed by 3 bases and 2 bases, with 11 bases remaining between them. The CDR3 sequence is 14 residues long. Germline V gives CDR1 LNHDA, CDR2 SQIVND (reference sequence).

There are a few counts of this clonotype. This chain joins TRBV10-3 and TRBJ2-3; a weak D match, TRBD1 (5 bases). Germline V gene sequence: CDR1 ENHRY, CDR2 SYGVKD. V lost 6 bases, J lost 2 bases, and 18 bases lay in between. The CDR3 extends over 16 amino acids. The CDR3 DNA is TGTGCCATCAGGCTTGGGCAAGGGGCCTTCACAGATACGCAGTATTTT. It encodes CAIRLGQGAFTDTQYF.

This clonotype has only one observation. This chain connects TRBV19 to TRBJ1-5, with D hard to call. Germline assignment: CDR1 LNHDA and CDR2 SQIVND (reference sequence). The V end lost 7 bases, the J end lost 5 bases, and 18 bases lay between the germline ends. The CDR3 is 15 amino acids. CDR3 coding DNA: TGTGCCAGTACAAAGGAAGGTGCACTCGATCAGCCCCAGCATTTT. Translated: CASTKEGALDQPQHF.

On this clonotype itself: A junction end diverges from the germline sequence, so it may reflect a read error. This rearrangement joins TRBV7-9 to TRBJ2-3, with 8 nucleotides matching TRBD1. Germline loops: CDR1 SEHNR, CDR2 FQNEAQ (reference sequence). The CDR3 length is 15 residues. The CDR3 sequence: CAGSSRTGPADTQYF. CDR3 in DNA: TGTGCCGGCAGCTCCAGGACAGGGCCGGCAGATACGCAGTATTTT.

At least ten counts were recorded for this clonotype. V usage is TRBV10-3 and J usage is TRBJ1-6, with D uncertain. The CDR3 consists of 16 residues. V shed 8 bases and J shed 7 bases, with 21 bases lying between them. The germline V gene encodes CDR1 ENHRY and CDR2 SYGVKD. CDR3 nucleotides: TGTGCCATCGGGAAAAGGGCTATTACGGAAAATTCACCCCTCCACTTT. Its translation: CAIGKRAITENSPLHF.

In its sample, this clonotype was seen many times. The CDR3 reads CASCSYNSPLHF. For the CDR3, the DNA is TGTGCCAGCTGCTCCTATAATTCACCCCTCCACTTT. This chain joins TRBV6-1 and TRBJ1-6; D is unresolved. V was clipped by 8 bases and J by 0 bases, with 2 bases between them. Germline assignment: CDR1 MNHNS and CDR2 SASEGT. The CDR3 contains 12 residues.

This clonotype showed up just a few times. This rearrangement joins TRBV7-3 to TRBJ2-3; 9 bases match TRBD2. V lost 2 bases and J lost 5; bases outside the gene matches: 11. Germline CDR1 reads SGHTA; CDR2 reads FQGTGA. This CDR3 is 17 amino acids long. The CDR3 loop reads CASSLGRAGGHQDTQYF. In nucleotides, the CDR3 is TGTGCCAGCAGCTTAGGAAGGGCGGGAGGGCATCAAGATACGCAGTATTTT.

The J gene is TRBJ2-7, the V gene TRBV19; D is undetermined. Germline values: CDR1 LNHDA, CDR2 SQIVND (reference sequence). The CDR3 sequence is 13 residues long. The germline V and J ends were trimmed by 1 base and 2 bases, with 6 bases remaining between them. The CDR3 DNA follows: TGTGCCAGTAGTATAGGGAAAACCTACGAGCAGTACTTC. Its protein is CASSIGKTYEQYF.